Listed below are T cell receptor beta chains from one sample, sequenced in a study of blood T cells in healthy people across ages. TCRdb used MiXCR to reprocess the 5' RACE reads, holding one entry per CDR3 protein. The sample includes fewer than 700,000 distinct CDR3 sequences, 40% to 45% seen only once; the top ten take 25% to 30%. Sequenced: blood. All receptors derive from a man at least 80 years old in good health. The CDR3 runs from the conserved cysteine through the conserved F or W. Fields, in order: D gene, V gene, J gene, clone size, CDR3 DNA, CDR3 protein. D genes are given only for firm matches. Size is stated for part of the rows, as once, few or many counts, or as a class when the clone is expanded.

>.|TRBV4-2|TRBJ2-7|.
TGTGCCTGCAGCCAGGCACAGGGCGGCTCCTACGAGCAGTACTTC
CACSQAQGGSYEQYF
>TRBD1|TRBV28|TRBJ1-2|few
TGTGCCAGCAGTTTATTGCAGGGGGCGGCTGGCTACACCTTC
CASSLLQGAAGYTF
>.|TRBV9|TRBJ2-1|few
TGTGCCAGCAGCGGGGGACTCGGGAGCTACAATGAGCAGTTCTTC
CASSGGLGSYNEQFF
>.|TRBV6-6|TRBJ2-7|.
TGTGCCAGCAGTTACTCCAGGGCCGACGAGCAGTACTTC
CASSYSRADEQYF
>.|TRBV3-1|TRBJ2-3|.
TGTGCCAGCAGCCGGGACCACAGGGGCACAGATACGCAGTATTTT
CASSRDHRGTDTQYF
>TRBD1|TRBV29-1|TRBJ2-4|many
TGCAGCGTGAAGGGGAACACGGACAGGGAGATCCCTAAAGACATTCAGTACTTC
CSVKGNTDREIPKDIQYF
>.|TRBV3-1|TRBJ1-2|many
TGTGCCAGCAGCCAAGGGACAAGTGCTAACTATGGCTACACCTTC
CASSQGTSANYGYTF
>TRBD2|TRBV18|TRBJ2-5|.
TGTGCCAGCTCACCAGGGACTAGCGGGAGCGGGAAGACCCAGTACTTC
CASSPGTSGSGKTQYF
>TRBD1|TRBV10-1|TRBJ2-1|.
TGCGCCAGCAGTGAGCCGGGACAGGGTCTCTACAATGAGCAGTTCTTC
CASSEPGQGLYNEQFF
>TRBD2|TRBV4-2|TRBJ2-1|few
TGTGCCAGCAGCCAACAGGGAGGGGCCCACAATGAGCAGTTCTTC
CASSQQGGAHNEQFF
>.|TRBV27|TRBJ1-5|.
TGTGCCAGCAGTTTCCGGAAGACAAATCCGAATCAGCCCCAGCATTTT
CASSFRKTNPNQPQHF
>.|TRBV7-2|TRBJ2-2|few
TGTGCCAGCCAGAAAGGCACCGGGACGAACACCGGGGAGCTGTTTTTT
CASQKGTGTNTGELFF
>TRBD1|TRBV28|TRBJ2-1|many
TGTGCCAGCAGTATCCGCGGACAGGTGTACAATGAGCAGTTCTTC
CASSIRGQVYNEQFF
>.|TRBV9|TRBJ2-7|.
TGTGCCAGCAGCGTAGAGGGTGGAGAGCAGTACTTC
CASSVEGGEQYF
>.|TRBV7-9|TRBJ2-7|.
TGTGCCAGCGATGCACAGCGTTCATACGAGCAGTACTTC
CASDAQRSYEQYF
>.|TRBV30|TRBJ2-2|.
TGTGCCTCTAACAGAGCCGGGGAGCTGTTTTTT
CASNRAGELFF
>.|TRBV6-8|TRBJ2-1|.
TGTGCCAGCATAGCTTGGCGGAAGAATTCCTACAATGAGCAGTTCTTC
CASIAWRKNSYNEQFF
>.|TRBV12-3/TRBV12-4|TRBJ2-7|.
TGTGCCAGCAGTGACATTGGGTACGAGCAGTACTTC
CASSDIGYEQYF
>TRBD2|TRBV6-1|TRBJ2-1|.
TGTGCCAGCAGTGACCCTCGGGTAGCGGGGCAATACAATGAGCAGTTCTTC
CASSDPRVAGQYNEQFF
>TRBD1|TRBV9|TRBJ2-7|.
TGTGCCAGCAGCGTTAAGGGGGCCGGTACGAATGAGCAGTACTTC
CASSVKGAGTNEQYF
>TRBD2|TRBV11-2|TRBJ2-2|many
TGTGCCAGCAGCGGCAGACTAGCGATAAACACCGGGGAGCTGTTTTTT
CASSGRLAINTGELFF
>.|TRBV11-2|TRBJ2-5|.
TGTGCCAGCAGTCCCCAACTAGGAAGGACCCAGTACTTC
CASSPQLGRTQYF
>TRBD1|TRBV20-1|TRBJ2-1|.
TGCAGTGCCCCCTCCGGGACAGGGACCAATGAGCAGTTCTTC
CSAPSGTGTNEQFF
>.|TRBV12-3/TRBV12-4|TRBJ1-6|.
TGTGCCAGCAGTACTTGGACAGCTGGGGATTCACCCCTCCACTTT
CASSTWTAGDSPLHF
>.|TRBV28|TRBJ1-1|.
TGTGCCAGCTCCCTTTATGGGGGAGGGAACACTGAAGCTTTCTTT
CASSLYGGGNTEAFF
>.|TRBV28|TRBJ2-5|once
TGTGCCAGCGGAAAGGGGGGGTATCAAGAGACCCAGTACTTC
CASGKGGYQETQYF